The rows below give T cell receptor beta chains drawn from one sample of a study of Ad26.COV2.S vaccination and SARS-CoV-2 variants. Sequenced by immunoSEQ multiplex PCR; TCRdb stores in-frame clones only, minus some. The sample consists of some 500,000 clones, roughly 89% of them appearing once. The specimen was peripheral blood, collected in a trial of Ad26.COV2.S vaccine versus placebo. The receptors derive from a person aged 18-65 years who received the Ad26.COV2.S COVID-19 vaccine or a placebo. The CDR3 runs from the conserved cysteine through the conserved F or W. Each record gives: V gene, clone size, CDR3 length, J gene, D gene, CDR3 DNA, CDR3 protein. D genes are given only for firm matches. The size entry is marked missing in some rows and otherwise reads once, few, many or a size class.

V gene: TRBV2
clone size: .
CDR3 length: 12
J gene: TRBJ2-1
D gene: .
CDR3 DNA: TGTGCCAGCAGATACACGTACAATGAGCAGTTCTTC
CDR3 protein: CASRYTYNEQFF

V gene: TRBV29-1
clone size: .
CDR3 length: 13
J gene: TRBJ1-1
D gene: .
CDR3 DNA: TGCAGCGTGCGGGGCAGGTTGAACACTGAAGCTTTCTTT
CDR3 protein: CSVRGRLNTEAFF

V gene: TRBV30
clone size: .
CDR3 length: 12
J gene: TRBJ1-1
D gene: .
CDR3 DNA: TGTGCCTGGAGCGGGGGCCTCACTGAAGCTTTCTTT
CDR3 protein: CAWSGGLTEAFF

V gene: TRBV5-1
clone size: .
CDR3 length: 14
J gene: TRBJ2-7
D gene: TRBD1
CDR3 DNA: TGCGCCAGCAGCGGCCAGGGACAGACCTACGAGCAGTACTTC
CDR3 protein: CASSGQGQTYEQYF

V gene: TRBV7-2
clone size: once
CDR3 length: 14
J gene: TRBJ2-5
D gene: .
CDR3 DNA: TGTGCCAGCAGCCTCGGGACACCGCAAGAGACCCAGTACTTC
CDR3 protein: CASSLGTPQETQYF

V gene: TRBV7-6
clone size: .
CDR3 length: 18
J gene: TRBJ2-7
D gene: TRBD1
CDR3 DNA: TGTGCCAGCAGCTTAGAGGGACAGGGATCCTGGAGCTCCTACGAGCAGTACTTC
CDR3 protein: CASSLEGQGSWSSYEQYF

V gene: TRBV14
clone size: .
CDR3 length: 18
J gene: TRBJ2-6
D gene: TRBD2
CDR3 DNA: TGTGCCAGCAGCCAAGAAGCAGGGAGGGGCTCGCGGGCCAACGTCCTGACTTTC
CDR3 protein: CASSQEAGRGSRANVLTF

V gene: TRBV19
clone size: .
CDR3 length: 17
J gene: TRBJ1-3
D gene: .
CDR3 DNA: TGTGCCAGTAGCAAAAGGGGACCGCCGAGCTCTGGAAACACCATATATTTT
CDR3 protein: CASSKRGPPSSGNTIYF

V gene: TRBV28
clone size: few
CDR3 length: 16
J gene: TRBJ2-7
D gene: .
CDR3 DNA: TGTGCCAGCATAGCCCGGGGGCAGGGGTACTCCTACGAGCAGTACTTC
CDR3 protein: CASIARGQGYSYEQYF

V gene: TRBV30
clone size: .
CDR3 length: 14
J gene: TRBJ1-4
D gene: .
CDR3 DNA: TGTGCCGGGGACAATGGGGCTGGGAATGAAAAACTGTTTTTT
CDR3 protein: CAGDNGAGNEKLFF

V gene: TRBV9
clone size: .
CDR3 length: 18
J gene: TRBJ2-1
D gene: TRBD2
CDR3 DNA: TGTGCCAGCAGCGTTTCCCGAGACGGGAGGGCCGGGAACAATGAGCAGTTCTTC
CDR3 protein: CASSVSRDGRAGNNEQFF

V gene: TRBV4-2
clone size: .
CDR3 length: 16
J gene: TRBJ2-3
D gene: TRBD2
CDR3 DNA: TGTGCCAGCAGCCAACGATGGGTCGCGGGAGCAGATACGCAGTATTTT
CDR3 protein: CASSQRWVAGADTQYF

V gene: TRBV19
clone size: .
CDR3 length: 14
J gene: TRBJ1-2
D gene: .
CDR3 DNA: TGTGCCAGTACTCCTACCCGGGGGGCCTATGGCTACACCTTC
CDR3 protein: CASTPTRGAYGYTF

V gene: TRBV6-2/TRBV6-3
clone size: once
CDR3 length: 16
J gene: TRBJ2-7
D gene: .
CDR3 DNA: TGTGCCAGCAGTTACCCCGCGTTTAGGGATCGCTACGAGCAGTACTTC
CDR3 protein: CASSYPAFRDRYEQYF

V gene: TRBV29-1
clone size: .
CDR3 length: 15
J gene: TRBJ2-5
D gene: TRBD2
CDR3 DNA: TGCAGCGGTGTGGGACTAGCGGGGGCCCGTGAGACCCAGTACTTC
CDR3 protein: CSGVGLAGARETQYF

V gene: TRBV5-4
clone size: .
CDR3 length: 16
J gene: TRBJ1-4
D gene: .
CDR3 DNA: TGTGCCAGTAGTACTTACCTCGGGGGGCTACCCCTAAAACTGTTTTTT
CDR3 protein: CASSTYLGGLPLKLFF

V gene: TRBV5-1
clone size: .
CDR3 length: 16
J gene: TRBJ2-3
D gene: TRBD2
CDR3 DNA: TGCGCCAGCAGCTTGCACCCAGCGGGGAACACAGATACGCAGTATTTT
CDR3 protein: CASSLHPAGNTDTQYF

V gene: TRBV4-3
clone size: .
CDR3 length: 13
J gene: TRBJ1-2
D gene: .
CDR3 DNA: TGCGCCAGCAGCCAGGGGGGGGACGGTCGCTACACCTTC
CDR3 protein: CASSQGGDGRYTF

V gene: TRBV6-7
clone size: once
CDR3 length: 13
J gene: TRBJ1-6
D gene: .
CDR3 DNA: TGTGCCAGCAGTGATAGGGAGAATTCACCCCTCCACTTT
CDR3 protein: CASSDRENSPLHF

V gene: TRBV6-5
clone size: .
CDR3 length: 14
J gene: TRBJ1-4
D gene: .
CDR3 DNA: TGTGCCAGCAGGGCCCAGGGTTCTAATGAAAAACTGTTTTTT
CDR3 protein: CASRAQGSNEKLFF

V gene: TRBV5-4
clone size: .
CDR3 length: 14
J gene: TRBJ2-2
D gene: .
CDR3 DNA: TGTGCCAGCAGCTTCGAATTAAACACCGGGGAGCTGTTTTTT
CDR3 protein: CASSFELNTGELFF

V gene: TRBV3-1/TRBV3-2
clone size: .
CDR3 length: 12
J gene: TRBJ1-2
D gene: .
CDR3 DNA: TGTGCCAGCGACGGGGGCCCGGATGGCTACACCTTC
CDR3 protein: CASDGGPDGYTF

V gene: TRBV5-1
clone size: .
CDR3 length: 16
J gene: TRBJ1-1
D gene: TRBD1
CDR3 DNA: TGCGCCAGCAGCCCCCGGGACAGGCTAGGAGACCCTGAAGCTTTCTTT
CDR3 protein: CASSPRDRLGDPEAFF

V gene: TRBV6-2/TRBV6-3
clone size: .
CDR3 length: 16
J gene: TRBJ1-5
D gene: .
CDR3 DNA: TGTGCCAGCAGTTCTAAGAGGGGGTATAGCAATCAGCCCCAGCATTTT
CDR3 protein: CASSSKRGYSNQPQHF

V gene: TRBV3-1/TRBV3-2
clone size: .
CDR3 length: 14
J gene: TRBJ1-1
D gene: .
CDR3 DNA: TGTGCCAGCAGCCAAGATTGGAGGTCGTCTGAAGCTTTCTTT
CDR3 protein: CASSQDWRSSEAFF

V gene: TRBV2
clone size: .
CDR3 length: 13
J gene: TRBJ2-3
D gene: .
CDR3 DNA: TGTGCCAGCATGCGGGGAGACACAGATACGCAGTATTTT
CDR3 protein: CASMRGDTDTQYF

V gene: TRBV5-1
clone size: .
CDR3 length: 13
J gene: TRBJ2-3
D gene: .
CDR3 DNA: TGCGCCAGCTACGACTGGGGCACAGATACGCAGTATTTT
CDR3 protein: CASYDWGTDTQYF

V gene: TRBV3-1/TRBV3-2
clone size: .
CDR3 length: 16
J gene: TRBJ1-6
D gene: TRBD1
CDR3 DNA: TGTGCCAGCAGCCTTACAGGGGGCAAGGGTAATTCACCCCTCCACTTT
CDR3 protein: CASSLTGGKGNSPLHF

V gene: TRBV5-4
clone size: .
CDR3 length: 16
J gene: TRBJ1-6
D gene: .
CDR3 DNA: TGTGCCAGCAGCTTGGGGGGACGGGAGGATAATTCACCCCTCCACTTT
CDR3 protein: CASSLGGREDNSPLHF

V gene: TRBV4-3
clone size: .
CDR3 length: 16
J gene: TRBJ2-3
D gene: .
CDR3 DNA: TGCGCCAGCAGCTTGGGACGTCAGTTTCTTGGAGATACGCAGTATTTT
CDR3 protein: CASSLGRQFLGDTQYF

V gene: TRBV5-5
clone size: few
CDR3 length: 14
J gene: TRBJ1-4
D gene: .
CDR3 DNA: TGTGCCAGCAGATCGGGGGAGGTACATGAAAAACTGTTTTTT
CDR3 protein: CASRSGEVHEKLFF

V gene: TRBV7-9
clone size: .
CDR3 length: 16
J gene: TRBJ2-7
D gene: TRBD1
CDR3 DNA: TGTGCCAGCAGCTTAGTCCTGACAGGGGGGACCTACGAGCAGTACTTC
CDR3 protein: CASSLVLTGGTYEQYF

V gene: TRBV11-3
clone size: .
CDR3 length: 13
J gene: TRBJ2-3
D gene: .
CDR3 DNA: TGTGCCAGCAGCGATGACGTGGCAGATACGCAGTATTTT
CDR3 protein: CASSDDVADTQYF

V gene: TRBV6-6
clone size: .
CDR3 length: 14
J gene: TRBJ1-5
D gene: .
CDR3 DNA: TGTGCCAGCAGTCCTCCGGGGGTAGGGCAGCCCCAGCATTTT
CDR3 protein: CASSPPGVGQPQHF

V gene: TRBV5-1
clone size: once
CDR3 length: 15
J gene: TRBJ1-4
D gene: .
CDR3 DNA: TGCGCCAGCAGCCCGGGAGGTCTGGGCAATGAAAAACTGTTTTTT
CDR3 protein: CASSPGGLGNEKLFF

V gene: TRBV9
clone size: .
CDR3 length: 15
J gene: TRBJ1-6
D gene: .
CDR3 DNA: TGTGCCAGCAGCGGAAGTGGAGGGATCATCTCACCCCTCCACTTT
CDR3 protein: CASSGSGGIISPLHF

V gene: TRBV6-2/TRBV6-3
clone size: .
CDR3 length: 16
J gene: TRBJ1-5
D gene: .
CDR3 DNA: TGTGCCAGCAGCAATTTTTTTCCCGATAGCAATCAGCCCCAGCATTTT
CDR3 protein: CASSNFFPDSNQPQHF

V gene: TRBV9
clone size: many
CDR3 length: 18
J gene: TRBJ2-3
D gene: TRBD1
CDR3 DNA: TGTGCCAGCAGCGTACAGTTTTTAACAGGGGGCAGCACAGATACGCAGTATTTT
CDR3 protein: CASSVQFLTGGSTDTQYF

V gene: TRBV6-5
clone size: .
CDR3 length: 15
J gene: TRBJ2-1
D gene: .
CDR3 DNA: TGTGCCAGCAGTTACTCGATTCCGGGGTTCAATGAGCAGTTCTTC
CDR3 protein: CASSYSIPGFNEQFF

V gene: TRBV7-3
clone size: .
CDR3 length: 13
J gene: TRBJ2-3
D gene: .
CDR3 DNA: TGTGCCAGCAGCTTACAGGTCACAGATACGCAGTATTTT
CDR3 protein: CASSLQVTDTQYF

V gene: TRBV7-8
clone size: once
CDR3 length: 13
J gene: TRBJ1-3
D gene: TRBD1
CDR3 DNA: TGTGCCAGCAGCCGGGACAGGGGGAACACCATATATTTT
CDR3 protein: CASSRDRGNTIYF

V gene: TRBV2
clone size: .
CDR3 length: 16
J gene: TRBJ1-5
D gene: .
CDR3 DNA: TGTGCCAGCAGCCTCCGGGGGGGCTCGGGCGATCAGCCCCAGCATTTT
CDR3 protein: CASSLRGGSGDQPQHF

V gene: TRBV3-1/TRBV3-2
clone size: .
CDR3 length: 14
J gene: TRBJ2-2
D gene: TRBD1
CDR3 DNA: TGTGCCAGCAGGGGACAGGGGAACACCGGGGAGCTGTTTTTT
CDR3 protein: CASRGQGNTGELFF

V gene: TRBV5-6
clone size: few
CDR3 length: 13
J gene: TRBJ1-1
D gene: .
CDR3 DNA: TGTGCCAGCAGCTTCTTTGTGAACACTGAAGCTTTCTTT
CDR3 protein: CASSFFVNTEAFF

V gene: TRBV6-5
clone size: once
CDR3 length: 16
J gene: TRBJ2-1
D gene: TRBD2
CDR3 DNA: TGTGCCAGCAGTTACCGGCGGGAGGGCCTAAACAATGAGCAGTTCTTC
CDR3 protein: CASSYRREGLNNEQFF

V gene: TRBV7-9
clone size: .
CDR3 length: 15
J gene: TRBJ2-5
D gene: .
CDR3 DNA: TGTGCCAGCAGCTTAGTAATTCGGTCAGAAGAGACCCAGTACTTC
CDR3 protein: CASSLVIRSEETQYF

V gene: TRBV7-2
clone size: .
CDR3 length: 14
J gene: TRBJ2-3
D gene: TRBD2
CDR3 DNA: TGTGCCAGCAGCGCAAGCGGGAGGTGGGATACGCAGTATTTT
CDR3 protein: CASSASGRWDTQYF

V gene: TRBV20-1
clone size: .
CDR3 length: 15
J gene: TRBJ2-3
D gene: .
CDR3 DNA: TGCAGTGCTAGTTCGGCGGGGGCTTCCACAGATACGCAGTATTTT
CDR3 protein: CSASSAGASTDTQYF

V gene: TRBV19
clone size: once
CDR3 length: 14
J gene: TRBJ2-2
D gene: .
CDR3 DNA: TGTGCCAGTAGTCAGGGCCGGAACACCGGGGAGCTGTTTTTT
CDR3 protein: CASSQGRNTGELFF

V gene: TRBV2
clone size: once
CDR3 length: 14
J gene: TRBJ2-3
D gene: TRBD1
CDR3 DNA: TGTGCCAGCCAACCGACAGGGTACACAGATACGCAGTATTTT
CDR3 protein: CASQPTGYTDTQYF

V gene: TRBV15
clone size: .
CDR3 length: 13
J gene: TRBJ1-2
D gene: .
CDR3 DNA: TGTGCCACCAGCACAGGGACACACTATGGCTACACCTTC
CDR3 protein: CATSTGTHYGYTF

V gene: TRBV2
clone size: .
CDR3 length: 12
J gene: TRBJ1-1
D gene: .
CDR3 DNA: TGTGCCAGCACGAGTTTTGTGACTGAAGCTTTCTTT
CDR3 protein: CASTSFVTEAFF

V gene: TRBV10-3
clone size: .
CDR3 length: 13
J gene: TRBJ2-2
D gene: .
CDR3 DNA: TGTGCCATCAGTGAGCGACAAGGCGGGGAGCTGTTTTTT
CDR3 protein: CAISERQGGELFF

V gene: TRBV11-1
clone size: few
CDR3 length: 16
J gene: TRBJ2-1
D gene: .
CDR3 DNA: TGTGCCAGCAGCGAAGGTCGACTAGTCTCCTACAATGAGCAGTTCTTC
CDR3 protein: CASSEGRLVSYNEQFF

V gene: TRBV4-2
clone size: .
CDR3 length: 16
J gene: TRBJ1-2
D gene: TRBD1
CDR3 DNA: TGTGCCAGCAGCCAAGATTGGGGGACAGACGTCTATGGCTACACCTTC
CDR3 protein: CASSQDWGTDVYGYTF

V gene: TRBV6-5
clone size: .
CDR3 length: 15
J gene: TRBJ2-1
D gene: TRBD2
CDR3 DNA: TGTGCCAGCAGTATTAGCGGGGCTCCCTACAATGAGCAGTTCTTC
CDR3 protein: CASSISGAPYNEQFF

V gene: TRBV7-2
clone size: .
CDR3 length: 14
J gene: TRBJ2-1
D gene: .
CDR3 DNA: TGTGCCAGCAGCTTAACGAATTTGAAGAATGAGCAGTTCTTC
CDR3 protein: CASSLTNLKNEQFF

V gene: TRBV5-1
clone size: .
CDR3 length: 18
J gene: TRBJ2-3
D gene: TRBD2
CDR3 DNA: TGCGCCAGCAGCTTGGAAGGACTAGCGCCCCTCTTAGCAGATACGCAGTATTTT
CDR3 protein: CASSLEGLAPLLADTQYF

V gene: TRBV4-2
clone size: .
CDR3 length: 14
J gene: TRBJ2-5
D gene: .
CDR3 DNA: TGTGCCAGCAGCCAGGGTCATCCCCACGAGACCCAGTACTTC
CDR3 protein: CASSQGHPHETQYF

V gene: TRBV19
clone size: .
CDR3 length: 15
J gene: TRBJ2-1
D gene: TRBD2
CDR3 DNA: TGTGCCAGTAGTTTCCTAGCGGGAGCCTACAATGAGCAGTTCTTC
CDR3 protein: CASSFLAGAYNEQFF